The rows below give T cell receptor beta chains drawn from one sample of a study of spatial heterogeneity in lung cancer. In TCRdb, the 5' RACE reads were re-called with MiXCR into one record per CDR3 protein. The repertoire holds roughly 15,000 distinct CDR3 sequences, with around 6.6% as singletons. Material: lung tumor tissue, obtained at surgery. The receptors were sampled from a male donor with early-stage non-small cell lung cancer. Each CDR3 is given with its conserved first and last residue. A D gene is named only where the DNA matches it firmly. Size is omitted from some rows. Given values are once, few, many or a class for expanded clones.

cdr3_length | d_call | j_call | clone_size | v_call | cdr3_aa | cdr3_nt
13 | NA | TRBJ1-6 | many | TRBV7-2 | CASSLELDSPLHF | TGTGCCAGCAGCTTGGAGTTGGATTCACCCCTCCACTTT
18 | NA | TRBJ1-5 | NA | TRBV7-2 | CASSTAPREPYSNQPQHF | TGTGCCAGCAGCACGGCCCCCCGGGAACCATATAGCAATCAGCCCCAGCATTTT
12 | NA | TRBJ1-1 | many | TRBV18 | CASSLNLGEAFF | TGTGCCAGCTCACTTAATCTCGGGGAAGCTTTCTTT
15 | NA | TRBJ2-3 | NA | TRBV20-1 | CSAPNSGLFTDTQYF | TGCAGTGCTCCTAACTCGGGGCTGTTCACAGATACGCAGTATTTT
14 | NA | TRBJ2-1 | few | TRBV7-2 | CASSMAGSYNEQFF | TGTGCCAGCAGCATGGCGGGCTCCTACAATGAGCAGTTCTTC
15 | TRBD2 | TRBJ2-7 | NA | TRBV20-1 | CSASGQTSGTYEQYF | TGCAGTGCTAGTGGTCAAACTAGCGGGACCTACGAGCAGTACTTC
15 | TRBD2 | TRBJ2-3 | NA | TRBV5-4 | CASSESGLASDTQYF | TGTGCCAGCAGCGAATCGGGACTAGCTTCAGATACGCAGTATTTT
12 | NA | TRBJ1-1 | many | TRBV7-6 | CASSSGRTEAFF | TGTGCCAGCAGCTCCGGACGAACTGAAGCTTTCTTT
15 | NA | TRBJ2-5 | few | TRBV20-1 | CSARRSSQGAGDQYF | TGCAGTGCTAGACGGTCCTCGCAGGGGGCGGGGGACCAGTACTTC
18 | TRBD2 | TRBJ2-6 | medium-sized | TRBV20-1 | CSASSGLAGGEGANVLTF | TGCAGTGCTAGTTCAGGACTAGCGGGAGGTGAAGGGGCCAACGTCCTGACTTTC
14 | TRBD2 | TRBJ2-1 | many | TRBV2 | CASTGTSGSIEQFF | TGTGCCAGCACCGGGACTAGCGGGAGTATAGAGCAGTTCTTC
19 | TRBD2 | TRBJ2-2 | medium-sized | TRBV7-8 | CASSLKRRGRAIGTGELFF | TGTGCCAGCAGCTTAAAACGGCGCGGGAGGGCGATTGGAACCGGGGAGCTGTTTTTT
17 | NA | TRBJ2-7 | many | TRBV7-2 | CASSPLLGAGETYEQYF | TGTGCCAGCAGCCCCTTGCTGGGGGCGGGGGAGACCTACGAGCAGTACTTC
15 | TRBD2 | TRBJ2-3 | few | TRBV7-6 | CASSLGAGARHTQYF | TGTGCCAGCAGCTTAGGAGCGGGAGCTAGGCATACGCAGTATTTT
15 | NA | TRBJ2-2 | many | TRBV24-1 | CATSDLDRSSGELFF | TGTGCCACCAGTGATTTAGACAGATCCTCCGGGGAGCTGTTTTTT
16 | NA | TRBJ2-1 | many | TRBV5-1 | CASSTRYGDPYNEQFF | TGCGCCAGCAGCACACGATACGGGGACCCCTACAATGAGCAGTTCTTC
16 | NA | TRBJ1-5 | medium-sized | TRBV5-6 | CASSLAGGPNNQPQHF | TGTGCCAGCAGCTTGGCGGGAGGGCCCAACAATCAGCCCCAGCATTTT
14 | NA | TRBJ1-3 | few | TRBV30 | CAWSVPNPGNTIYF | TGTGCCTGGAGTGTACCGAATCCTGGAAACACCATATATTTT
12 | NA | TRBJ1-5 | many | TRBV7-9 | CASSKINQPQHF | TGTGCCAGCAGCAAGATCAATCAGCCCCAGCATTTT
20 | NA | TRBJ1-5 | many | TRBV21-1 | CASETYRDRGRNHSNQPQHF | TGTGCCAGCGAAACCTATAGGGACAGGGGGCGAAATCATAGCAATCAGCCCCAGCATTTT
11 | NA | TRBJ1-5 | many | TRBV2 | CASSRGQPQHF | TGTGCCAGCTCTCGGGGTCAGCCCCAGCATTTT
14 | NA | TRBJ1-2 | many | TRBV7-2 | CASSWTATNYGYTF | TGTGCCAGCAGCTGGACAGCCACCAACTATGGCTACACCTTC
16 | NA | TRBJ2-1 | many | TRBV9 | CASSPSIGSGSDEQFF | TGTGCCAGCAGCCCGAGCATAGGGTCAGGGTCGGATGAGCAGTTCTTC
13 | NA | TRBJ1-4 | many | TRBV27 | CASGPGAVEKLFF | TGTGCCAGCGGGCCGGGGGCGGTTGAAAAACTGTTTTTT
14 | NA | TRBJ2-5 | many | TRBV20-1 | CSVTLMTQGETQYF | TGCAGTGTAACACTAATGACGCAAGGAGAGACCCAGTACTTC
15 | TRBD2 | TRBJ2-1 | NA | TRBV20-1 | CSARDGRGSYNEQFF | TGCAGTGCTAGGGACGGGAGGGGCTCCTACAATGAGCAGTTCTTC
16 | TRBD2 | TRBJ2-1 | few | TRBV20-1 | CSARGTSGSTYNEQFF | TGCAGTGCTAGAGGGACTAGCGGGAGTACCTACAATGAGCAGTTCTTC
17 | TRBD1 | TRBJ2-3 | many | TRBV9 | CASSGPTGSIRTDTQYF | TGTGCCAGCAGCGGACCGACAGGGTCGATTAGGACAGATACGCAGTATTTT
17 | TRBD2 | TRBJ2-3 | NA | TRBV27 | CASSQPRLAGEPDTQYF | TGTGCCAGCAGTCAACCTCGACTAGCGGGAGAGCCAGATACGCAGTATTTT
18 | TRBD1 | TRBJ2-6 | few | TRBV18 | CASSPSTGPRSGANVLTF | TGTGCCAGCTCACCGTCGACAGGGCCGCGCTCTGGGGCCAACGTCCTGACTTTC
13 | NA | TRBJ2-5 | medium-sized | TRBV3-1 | CASSLGGQETQYF | TGTGCCAGCAGCCTCGGGGGCCAAGAGACCCAGTACTTC
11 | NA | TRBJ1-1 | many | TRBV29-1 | CSAREVAEAFF | TGCAGCGCTAGGGAAGTGGCTGAAGCTTTCTTT
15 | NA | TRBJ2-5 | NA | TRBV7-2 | CASSPNLQGRETQYF | TGTGCCAGCAGCCCGAATCTACAGGGGAGGGAGACCCAGTACTTC
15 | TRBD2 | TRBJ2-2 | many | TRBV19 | CASRETSGGSGELFF | TGTGCCAGTAGGGAGACTAGCGGGGGGTCAGGGGAGCTGTTTTTT
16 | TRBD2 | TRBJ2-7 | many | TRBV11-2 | CASSIGTSGSSYEQYF | TGTGCCAGCAGCATCGGGACTAGCGGCAGCTCCTACGAGCAGTACTTC
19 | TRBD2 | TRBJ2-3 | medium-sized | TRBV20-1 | CSARDPSGRAGMGTDTQYF | TGCAGTGCTAGAGATCCTAGCGGGAGGGCCGGAATGGGCACAGATACGCAGTATTTT
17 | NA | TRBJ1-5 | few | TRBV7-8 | CASSLRQAFISNQPQHF | TGTGCCAGCAGCTTACGACAGGCTTTTATTAGCAATCAGCCCCAGCATTTT
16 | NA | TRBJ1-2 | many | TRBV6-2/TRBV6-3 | CASSYRGRELTNGYTF | TGTGCCAGCAGTTACCGTGGCCGGGAGCTTACTAATGGCTACACCTTC
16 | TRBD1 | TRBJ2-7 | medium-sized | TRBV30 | CAWSAARQGRLGEQYF | TGTGCCTGGAGTGCGGCTCGACAGGGGCGCCTAGGCGAGCAGTACTTC
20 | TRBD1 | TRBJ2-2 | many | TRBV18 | CASSPGGLSGASADTGELFF | TGTGCCAGCTCCCCAGGGGGCTTGTCTGGAGCCAGTGCGGACACCGGGGAGCTGTTTTTT
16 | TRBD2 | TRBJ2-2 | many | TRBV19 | CASRIAGAPNTGELFF | TGTGCCAGTAGAATAGCGGGAGCGCCGAACACCGGGGAGCTGTTTTTT
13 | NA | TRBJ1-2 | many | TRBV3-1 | CASSQLTGYGYTF | TGTGCCAGCAGCCAACTAACAGGGTACGGCTACACCTTC
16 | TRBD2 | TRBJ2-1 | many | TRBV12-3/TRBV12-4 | CASSSASGSSYNEQFF | TGTGCCAGCAGTTCCGCTAGCGGGAGCTCCTACAATGAGCAGTTCTTC
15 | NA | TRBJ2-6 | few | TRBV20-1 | CSARDPEAGANVLTF | TGCAGTGCTAGAGATCCGGAAGCTGGGGCCAACGTCCTGACTTTC